The source of this T cell receptor (beta chain) is a study of shared clonotypes between healthy human individuals (dated by TCRdb to about 2020). Regarding the complete study: The cohort comprised a couple of women and three men aged 18 to 49 years. To increase sequencing depth and limit assay-specific biases, different laboratories used diverse techniques to prepare libraries and sequence TCR repertoires. For each donor, CD4 naive and CD4 memory were each run on three plates, CD8 naive on two plates, and CD8 memory on one plate. To estimate repertoire size and how much clonotype sharing occurs between individuals, the study deeply sequenced the blood TCR repertoires of roughly 5 healthy adults. Leukapheresis yielded between about 0.94 and 9.5 billion PBMCs per donor. Points the paper makes about the study in general: Roughly 5% of naive CD4, 3.5% of naive CD8, 2.3% of memory CD4, and about 0.4% of memory CD8 clonotypes were shared across four donors. Compared with non-shared clonotypes, clonotypes shared by all four sorted-subset donors had higher generation probabilities. Sampling was restricted to blood, and TCR repertoires in tissues likely differ from the TCR repertoires found in blood. Rarefaction of sorted-subset datasets indicated incomplete sequencing despite the large sequencing depth. Based on pairwise subsampling, the degree of clonotype sharing among donors was expected to be affected by sequencing depth. Naive subsets generally had larger estimated clonotype richness than memory subsets did. Because the study included only a small number of donors, the genetic and exposure-history diversity represented was limited.

Using the deep immunoSEQ assay, TCR CDR3 regions were amplified from genomic DNA by multiplex PCR. Extracted genomic DNA from each cell subset was spread evenly across all wells of several immunoSEQ 96-well plates, with each plate serving as a replicate. For sorted subsets, around 200 ng genomic DNA, equal to 30,000 or so T cell genomes, was loaded into each replicate PCR. Purified libraries were measured with a Qubit 3.0 fluorometer, size-checked on a Bioanalyzer 2100, and measured again with the KAPA Library Quantification kit. Every immunoSEQ 96-well plate was sequenced on a separate single-read 150-cycle Illumina NextSeq 550 flow cell. In the paper's pipeline: The immunoSEQ output contained only junctional sequences without quality scores, so filtering could not match that applied to full-length reads. To assign V/J genes and CDR3, sequences were annotated using PyIR, a Python wrapper for IgBLAST v1.9, with IMGT germline references. Reads with weak V/J assignments (E-value above 1e-6), missing CDR3, stop codons, out-of-frame junctions, or ambiguous translated residues were removed. V3J clonotypes were defined by identical inferred V gene, J gene, and CDR3 amino acid sequence. The percentage overlap between two repertoires was calculated by dividing the number of shared unique clonotypes by the size of the smaller repertoire. Repertoire richness was assessed with RTK rarefaction, the Chao1 estimator, and Recon v2.1 estimates of unobserved clonotypes. Generation probabilities were computed with OLGA for all TCRbeta clonotypes obtained by the gDNA method from four donors. TCRdb retrieved this table from immuneACCESS and kept in-frame rearrangements only. Not all clones are present; in checked studies, unresolved V genes account for under half, and no reason is known for the remainder. For V, J and clone size, that table is used; D and trimming come from the DNA. Here the sample has about 2 million clones; approximately 95% occur a single time. The top ten clones comprise 1.2% of the sample.

Worth noting for this clone: Its antigen target is currently unknown. No much larger clone is present one base from it, and per-base qualities are unavailable. In the same sample, other DNA sequences code for this CDR3.

For the CD8 naive samples, CD45RO-negative cells were positively selected for CCR7, yielding a CD45RA+CCR7+ population from which TemRA cells were excluded. Healthy HIV-negative adults with no recently reported acute infections or vaccinations were included as donors. All donors were Caucasian adults living in Nashville, Tennessee, USA. Blood was obtained by leukapheresis, after which PBMCs were separated by Ficoll-Histopaque density gradient centrifugation and cryopreserved in liquid nitrogen vapor phase. Analytical flow cytometry was used to check the purity and quantity of each magnetically sorted T cell population. From each sorted fraction, genomic DNA was isolated and quantified by UV absorbance on a Nanodrop 2000c. CDR1 and CDR2 (SGHRS, YFSETQ) derive from the germline V gene. V gives up 0 bases and J gives up 1 base, and the segment between their germline ends measures 7 bases. Reading from cysteine to phenylalanine, the CDR3 counts 15 amino acids. The read is trimmed to its CDR3 DNA, 45 bases read in frame from base 1.

The clonotype was recovered from a man aged 18 to 30 in good health. The sequencing input was naive CD8+ T cells sorted from blood. Explained via the paper, the cell subset or site label denotes: CD45RA+CCR7+. The sequence is built from TRBV5-1 and TRBJ2-2; confidence is insufficient to name the D gene. Read as DNA, the sequence is TGCGCCAGCAGCTTGGTTTGGGAGAACACCGGGGAGCTGTTTTTT. The translation is CASSLVWENTGELFF.